This passage covers 14 T cell receptor beta chains from one sample sequenced in a study of blood T cells in healthy people across ages. A second PCR, run for about 7 to 11 cycles, used a sample-barcoded 5' primer plus a J-beta primer mix. Using its own MiXCR run on the 5' RACE reads, TCRdb lists one record per CDR3 protein. The profile covers around 1,100,000 distinct CDR3 sequences, with less than 45% appearing a single time and about 12% taken by the ten largest. The source material was blood. The receptor set was obtained from a man between 18 and 29 years old in good health.

The CDR3 reads CASSDPPFYGYTF. Here the CDR3 DNA reads TGTGCCAGCAGTGACCCCCCCTTCTATGGCTACACCTTC. V and J are TRBV2 and TRBJ1-2; no reliable D call. Trimming removed 3 bases at V and 4 bases at J, with 9 bases between. The CDR3 consists of 13 residues. Looked up from germline, CDR1 is SNHLY and CDR2 is FYNNEI.

This clonotype is a singleton in its sample. The J gene is TRBJ1-3, the V gene TRBV10-3; D is perhaps TRBD1 (5 bases). The CDR3 length is 14 residues. Germline V gene data show CDR1 as ENHRY and CDR2 as SYGVKD. V was shortened by 4 bases and J by 2 bases, with 9 bases between the two germline ends. CDR3 in amino acids: CAISGDLPGNTIYF. CDR3 sequence (DNA): TGTGCCATCAGTGGGGACTTACCTGGAAACACCATATATTTT.

This clonotype was seen a few times. The chain is built from TRBV2 and TRBJ2-5; 11 nucleotides line up with TRBD1. CDR1 and CDR2 from the germline V gene are SNHLY and FYNNEI. J lost 3 bases, V lost 4 bases, and 1 base had no gene match. This CDR3 has 14 residues. Here the CDR3 reads CASSGDRGKETQYF. The CDR3 nucleotides read TGTGCCAGCAGTGGGGACAGGGGGAAAGAGACCCAGTACTTC.

The V call is TRBV6-2 or TRBV6-3, the J call TRBJ2-5; 7 nucleotides agree with TRBD1. Near its end, the DNA agrees better with TRBJ2-7, so the J call may be wrong. The CDR3 loop spans 14 amino acids. CDR1 is MNHEY, CDR2 SVGEGT, per germline. This chain's CDR3 is CASSYPGQVYEQYF. CDR3 nucleotides: TGTGCCAGCAGTTACCCAGGACAGGTCTACGAGCAGTACTTC.

The chain carries TRBV7-8 and TRBJ2-3; 7 bases map to TRBD2. The germline V gene has CDR1 SGHVS and CDR2 FQNEAQ. The V gene end was trimmed by 4 bases and the J gene end by 2 bases; junction bases not matched to a gene: 9. The CDR3 has 16 residues. The CDR3 DNA sequence: TGTGCCAGCAGCTCTACTGGGGGGGTCTTCACAGATACGCAGTATTTT. Translation gives CASSSTGGVFTDTQYF.

This clonotype was picked up a small number of times. The V call is TRBV10-3, the J call TRBJ2-3, with D unresolved. CDR1 is ENHRY and CDR2 is SYGVKD in the germline V gene. Trimming stripped 5 bases from V and 3 bases from J, with 9 bases between. CDR3 size: 13 residues. The CDR3 sequence is CAISTPGTDTQYF. CDR3 nucleotide sequence: TGTGCCATCAGTACCCCGGGTACAGATACGCAGTATTTT.

The chain has TRBV12-3 or TRBV12-4 and TRBJ2-1; 12 bases agree with TRBD2. The V segment lost 1 base and the J segment 8 bases; nucleotides outside the gene matches: 6. This CDR3 is 16 amino acids long. The CDR3 loop reads CASSLGRTSGVDEQFF. CDR3 DNA: TGTGCCAGCAGTTTAGGGCGGACTAGCGGGGTTGATGAGCAGTTCTTC.

This clonotype was recorded a few times. This rearrangement joins TRBV3-1 to TRBJ1-4; D is ambiguous. The length of the CDR3 is 13 residues. In germline, CDR1 is LGHDT, CDR2 YNNKEL (reference sequence). Between the trimmed V and J ends, which lost 0 bases and 4 bases, there was a span of 3 bases. CDR3 coding DNA: TGTGCCAGCAGCCAAGATAATAATGAAAAACTGTTTTTT. It yields the protein CASSQDNNEKLFF.

The rearrangement joins TRBV20-1 to TRBJ1-1, with no clear D. There are 12 residues in the CDR3. Germline lookup yields CDR1 DFQATT and CDR2 SNEGSKA (reference sequence). The CDR3 sequence: CSAKRWNTEAFF. The DNA of the CDR3 is TGCAGCGCAAAACGATGGAACACTGAAGCTTTCTTT.

The CDR3 sequence is CASSWTGGVGADTQYF. CDR3 coding DNA: TGCGCCAGCAGCTGGACAGGGGGCGTGGGTGCAGATACGCAGTATTTT. This chain uses TRBV5-1 with TRBJ2-3; 11 nucleotides align to TRBD1. The CDR3 covers 16 residues. The trim removed 3 bases at V and 4 bases at J, leaving 7 bases unmatched. Germline CDR1 SGHRS, CDR2 YFSETQ.

About this clonotype itself: Given a much more abundant clone one base away, this may be a read error. This chain links TRBV7-2 with TRBJ1-6; D not resolved. The length of the CDR3 is 12 residues. V lost 1 base, J lost 9 bases, and 4 bases lay in between. Germline loops: CDR1 SGHTA, CDR2 FQGNSA. The CDR3 nucleotides are TGTGCCAGCAGCTTAGGGATTTCACCCCTCCACTTT. Its protein product is CASSLGISPLHF.

CDR3 in amino acids: CASSLGTTKETQFF. CDR3 sequence (DNA): TGTGCCAGCAGCTTAGGGACAACCAAAGAGACCCAGTTCTTC. The V and J genes are TRBV7-2 and TRBJ2-1, with D tentatively TRBD1 (5 bases). Germline loops: CDR1 SGHTA, CDR2 FQGNSA. The V end was cut by 1 base, the J end by 13 bases, with 17 bases between. The CDR3 has 14 residues.

V is TRBV2 and J is TRBJ1-1, with D hard to call. The CDR3 is made up of 13 amino acids. The germline V and J ends were trimmed by 6 bases and 4 bases, with 12 bases remaining between them. From germline, CDR1 is SNHLY and CDR2 FYNNEI. CDR3: CASSAFKSTEAFF. The CDR3 DNA follows: TGTGCCAGCAGCGCCTTCAAGAGCACTGAAGCTTTCTTT.

This chain joins TRBV5-1 and TRBJ2-3; D possibly corresponds to TRBD2 (6 bases). Germline CDR1 SGHRS, CDR2 YFSETQ. The CDR3 has 15 amino acids. V gave up 3 bases and J gave up 2 bases, with 13 bases separating them. The CDR3 loop is CASSSGGGDTDTQYF. In DNA, the CDR3 is TGCGCCAGCAGCTCTGGGGGAGGAGACACAGATACGCAGTATTTT. Variable domain in full (rest from reference TRBV5-1 and TRBJ2-3): KAGVTQTPRYLIKTRGQQVTLSCSPISGHRSVSWYQQTPGQGLQFLFEYFSETQRNKGNFPGRFSGRQFSNSRSEMNVSTLELGDSALYLCASSSGGGDTDTQYFGPGTRLTVL.